The text below deals with one T cell receptor beta chain. Its antigen is still unknown. This sample stems from a study of healthy donors' naive CD4 and CD8 T cells. Study findings and constraints: Most V and J genes were reportedly biased between naive CD4+ and CD8+ cells.

Germline CDR1 is SGHNT and CDR2 is YYREEE (reference sequence). Trimming took 0 bases from V and 5 from J, leaving 3 bases between them. The CDR3 is 12 residues long. Each TCR library used 500 ng of total RNA and a linear amplification protocol. TCRdb reanalysed the reads using MiXCR and keeps one entry per CDR3 protein. The data contain 150,000 to 200,000 distinct CDR3 sequences, under 85% of them singletons. The sequenced material came from naive CD4+ and CD8+ T cells sorted from blood, pooled from several donors. This receptor was taken from a pool of human donors in good health; the sample pools cells from several healthy donors. V gene TRBV5-4 combines with J gene TRBJ2-1; no reliable D call. The CDR3, as DNA: TGTGCCAGCAGCTTGGACCACAATGAGCAGTTCTTC. Translation gives CASSLDHNEQFF.